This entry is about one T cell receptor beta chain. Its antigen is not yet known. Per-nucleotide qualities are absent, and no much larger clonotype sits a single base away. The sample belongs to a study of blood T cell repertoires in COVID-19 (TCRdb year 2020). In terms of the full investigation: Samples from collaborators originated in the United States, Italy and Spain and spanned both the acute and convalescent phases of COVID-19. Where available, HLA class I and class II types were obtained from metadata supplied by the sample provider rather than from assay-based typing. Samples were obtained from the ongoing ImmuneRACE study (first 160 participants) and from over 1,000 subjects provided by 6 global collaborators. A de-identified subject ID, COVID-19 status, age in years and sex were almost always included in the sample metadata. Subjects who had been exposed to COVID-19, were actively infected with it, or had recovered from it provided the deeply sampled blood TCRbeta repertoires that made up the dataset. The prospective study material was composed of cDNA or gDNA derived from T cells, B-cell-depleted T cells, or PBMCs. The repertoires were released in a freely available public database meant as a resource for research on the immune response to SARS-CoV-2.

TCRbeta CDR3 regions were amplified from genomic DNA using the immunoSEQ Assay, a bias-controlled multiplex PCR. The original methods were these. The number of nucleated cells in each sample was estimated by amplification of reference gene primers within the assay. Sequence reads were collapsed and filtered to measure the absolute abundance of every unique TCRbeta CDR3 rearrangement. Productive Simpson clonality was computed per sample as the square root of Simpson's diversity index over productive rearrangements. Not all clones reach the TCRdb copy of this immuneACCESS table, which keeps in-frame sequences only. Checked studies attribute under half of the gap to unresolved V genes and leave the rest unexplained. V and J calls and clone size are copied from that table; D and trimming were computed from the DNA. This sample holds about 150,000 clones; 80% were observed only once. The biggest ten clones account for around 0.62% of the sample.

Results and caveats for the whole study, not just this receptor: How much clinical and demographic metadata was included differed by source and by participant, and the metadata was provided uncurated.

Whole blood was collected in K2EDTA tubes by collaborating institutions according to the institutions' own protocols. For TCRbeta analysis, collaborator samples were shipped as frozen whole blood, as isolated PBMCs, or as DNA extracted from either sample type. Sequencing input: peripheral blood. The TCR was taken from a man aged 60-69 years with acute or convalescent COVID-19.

The CDR3 has the sequence CASSQDFTSGIGEQYF. The sequenced DNA: TGCGCCAGCAGCCAAGATTTCACTAGCGGGATAGGCGAGCAGTACTTC. The chain couples TRBV4-3 to TRBJ2-7, with 10 middle bases fitting TRBD2. There are 16 amino acids in the CDR3, from cysteine to phenylalanine inclusive. The DNA shown is the 48-base CDR3, in frame from base 1. V trim: 0 bases; J trim: 6 bases; unmatched bases: 8. Looking up the germline V gene yields CDR1 LGHNA and CDR2 YSLEER.